Listed below are T cell receptor beta chains from one sample, sequenced in a study of T cell repertoires in cytomegalovirus infection. TCRdb used MiXCR to reprocess the reads, holding one entry per CDR3 protein. Among some 900,000 distinct CDR3 sequences, approximately 30% were seen once, and the ten largest hold 9.5% to 15%. Which antigens these TCRs recognize remains unknown. This material consisted of cultured CD8+ T cells from PBMCs, taken from culture after CMV antigen stimulation. These receptors were collected from a human donor in good health (CMV status not recorded). Some clones in this sample may be carry-over from other donors' samples. CDR3s include the opening cysteine and the closing phenylalanine or tryptophan. D genes are given only for firm matches. A row's size may be missing; if present it is once, few, many or a size class.

-	TRBV5-6	-	TRBJ1-2	CASSLSGLVFDYGYTF	TGTGCCAGCAGTCTATCGGGGCTGGTATTCGACTATGGCTACACCTTC
few	TRBV6-1	TRBD1	TRBJ2-1	CASSQDRARNEQFF	TGTGCCAGCAGTCAGGACAGGGCGAGGAATGAGCAGTTCTTC
few	TRBV9	TRBD1	TRBJ2-7	CASSARPGGQDEQYF	TGTGCCAGCAGCGCCCGTCCCGGGGGACAGGATGAGCAGTACTTC
many	TRBV7-2	-	TRBJ2-3	CASSLIFRGRDTDTQYF	TGTGCCAGCAGCTTAATCTTTCGGGGACGGGACACAGATACGCAGTATTTT
few	TRBV29-1	-	TRBJ1-2	CSAVRGGLNGYTF	TGCAGCGCCGTGAGGGGGGGGCTCAATGGCTACACCTTC
-	TRBV24-1	-	TRBJ1-2	CATSGFDLQGNCGYTF	TGTGCCACCAGTGGATTTGATCTGCAGGGAAACTGTGGCTACACCTTC
many	TRBV7-9	-	TRBJ2-5	CASSLGGWTDKETQYF	TGTGCCAGCAGCTTAGGGGGATGGACAGATAAAGAGACCCAGTACTTC
many	TRBV19	TRBD2	TRBJ2-2	CASSVGGNGELFF	TGTGCCAGTAGCGTCGGGGGGAACGGGGAGCTGTTTTTT
few	TRBV6-1	-	TRBJ2-3	CASIGAYTNTQYF	TGTGCCAGCATTGGGGCCTACACCAATACGCAGTATTTT
few	TRBV4-2	-	TRBJ2-3	CASSHFQGGSTDTQYF	TGTGCCAGCAGCCACTTCCAGGGGGGAAGCACAGATACGCAGTATTTT
-	TRBV6-2/TRBV6-3	TRBD1	TRBJ1-5	CASSYSPNSITGGADQPQHF	TGTGCCAGCAGTTATTCCCCTAATTCGATTACAGGGGGCGCGGACCAGCCCCAGCATTTT
few	TRBV28	-	TRBJ2-5	CATTLLNGYQETQYF	TGTGCCACCACCCTCTTGAACGGGTACCAAGAGACCCAGTACTTC
-	TRBV24-1	-	TRBJ2-7	CATCHSWDGSYEQYF	TGTGCCACCTGTCACTCTTGGGACGGCTCCTACGAGCAGTACTTC
-	TRBV4-1	-	TRBJ2-1	CASSQKSGTAANEQFF	TGCGCCAGCAGCCAAAAGAGTGGGACGGCGGCCAATGAGCAGTTCTTC
-	TRBV27	-	TRBJ1-5	CASSTGTVQHF	TGTGCCAGCAGTACTGGGACGGTCCAGCATTTT
-	TRBV27	-	TRBJ2-2	CASSINAGELFF	TGTGCCAGCAGTATCAATGCCGGGGAGCTGTTTTTT
-	TRBV27	-	TRBJ2-1	CASSPGVPYNEQFF	TGTGCCAGCAGTCCCGGAGTACCCTACAATGAGCAGTTCTTC
-	TRBV27	-	TRBJ2-4	CASSLSGSYQNIQYF	TGTGCCAGCAGTTTATCGGGGTCCTACCAAAACATTCAGTACTTC
few	TRBV10-3	-	TRBJ1-1	CAIGQGGGILNTEAFF	TGTGCCATTGGGCAGGGTGGCGGCATCCTGAACACTGAAGCTTTCTTT
-	TRBV12-5	-	TRBJ1-1	CASGSGQRMNTEAFF	TGTGCTAGTGGTTCCGGACAGCGGATGAACACTGAAGCTTTCTTT
few	TRBV6-5	-	TRBJ2-6	CASSYGGTSRANVLTF	TGTGCCAGCAGTTACGGGGGTACCTCTAGGGCCAACGTCCTGACTTTC
many	TRBV7-8	TRBD2	TRBJ2-5	CASSSRLAGTIQETQYF	TGTGCCAGCAGTTCCCGACTAGCGGGGACAATCCAAGAGACCCAGTACTTC
once	TRBV3-1	TRBD1	TRBJ1-1	CASSLAIGTGVYTEAFF	TGTGCCAGCAGCCTCGCGATCGGGACAGGGGTTTACACTGAAGCTTTCTTT
-	TRBV2	-	TRBJ2-3	CASSEALGSDTQYF	TGTGCCAGCAGTGAAGCGCTGGGGTCAGATACGCAGTATTTT
-	TRBV7-6	-	TRBJ2-7	CASSFHLEEYEQYF	TGTGCCAGCAGCTTCCACCTGGAGGAATACGAGCAGTACTTC
-	TRBV6-1	TRBD1	TRBJ1-4	CASSTWTGAVEKLFF	TGTGCCAGCAGTACCTGGACAGGGGCCGTGGAAAAACTGTTTTTT
-	TRBV24-1	-	TRBJ1-2	CATSDSRHYGYTF	TGTGCCACCAGTGATTCAAGACATTATGGCTACACCTTC
-	TRBV9	-	TRBJ1-1	CASSVGGRDAFF	TGTGCCAGCAGCGTAGGAGGACGGGATGCTTTCTTT
few	TRBV19	-	TRBJ2-1	CASSIGDIPSYNEQFF	TGTGCCAGTAGTATAGGGGACATTCCCTCCTACAATGAGCAGTTCTTC
few	TRBV11-2	-	TRBJ2-1	CASSLEAGIYNEQFF	TGTGCCAGCAGCTTAGAAGCAGGGATCTACAATGAGCAGTTCTTC
-	TRBV9	TRBD2	TRBJ2-2	CASRRGGHNTGELFF	TGTGCCAGCCGCCGGGGAGGGCATAACACCGGGGAGCTGTTTTTT
-	TRBV6-8	TRBD2	TRBJ2-1	CASSLLAGTLSSYNEQFF	TGTGCCAGCAGTTTACTAGCGGGGACCCTGAGCTCCTACAATGAGCAGTTCTTC
-	TRBV27	TRBD1	TRBJ2-1	CASSPTGINEQFF	TGTGCCAGCAGTCCGACAGGGATCAATGAGCAGTTCTTC
few	TRBV7-9	TRBD1	TRBJ1-5	CASSPGTAGDQPQHF	TGTGCCAGCAGCCCAGGGACAGCCGGGGATCAGCCCCAGCATTTT
few	TRBV6-5	-	TRBJ1-1	CASSYSVQIADTEAFF	TGTGCCAGCAGTTACTCCGTACAGATCGCAGACACTGAAGCTTTCTTT
-	TRBV19	TRBD2	TRBJ2-1	CASRHSGGGNEQFF	TGTGCCAGTCGCCATAGCGGGGGGGGCAATGAGCAGTTCTTC
-	TRBV7-6	-	TRBJ1-4	CASSLLLANEKLFF	TGTGCCAGCAGCTTACTGTTGGCTAATGAAAAACTGTTTTTT
few	TRBV10-3	-	TRBJ2-3	CAISEPSTDTLGDTQYF	TGTGCCATCAGTGAGCCCTCGACAGATACCTTAGGGGATACGCAGTATTTT
-	TRBV15	-	TRBJ1-1	CATSHRENTEAFF	TGTGCCACCTCCCACAGGGAGAACACTGAAGCTTTCTTT
-	TRBV5-6	-	TRBJ2-3	CASSQGTGPRHTQYF	TGTGCCAGCAGCCAGGGAACCGGACCCAGACATACGCAGTATTTT
-	TRBV7-9	-	TRBJ2-6	CASSPERSDFSGANVLTF	TGTGCCAGCAGTCCCGAGAGATCGGACTTCTCTGGGGCCAACGTCCTGACTTTC
-	TRBV7-9	TRBD1	TRBJ1-2	CASSLATGGALGDYGYTF	TGTGCCAGCAGCTTAGCGACAGGGGGCGCACTCGGGGACTATGGCTACACCTTC